One and the same sample provided the 25 T cell receptor beta chains below, sequenced in a study of blood T cell repertoires in COVID-19 (dated by TCRdb to the early 2020s). Receptor libraries were prepared by the immunoSEQ multiplex PCR assay. Sourced from immuneACCESS, this table was stored by TCRdb with only in-frame sequences that have V and J called. A share of the clones is absent; for the studies checked, an unresolved V gene accounts for under half, and the remainder has no known explanation. The sample records 200,000 to 250,000 clones, 87% of which are singletons. The ten largest clonotypes hold roughly 6% of the sample. The specimen sequenced was PBMCs or T cells enriched from blood (not recorded which). Every receptor here comes from a woman in her 30s with acute COVID-19.

J is TRBJ1-6 and V is TRBV18; the D is unclear. CDR3 length: 18 residues. Deletions cut 0 bases from V and 0 bases from J, with 12 bases between. Looked up from germline, CDR1 is KGHSH and CDR2 is LQKENI. The CDR3: CASSPPNSPGSYNSPLHF. CDR3 in DNA: TGTGCCAGCTCACCACCGAACTCCCCAGGCTCCTATAATTCACCCCTCCACTTT.

This clone has a single count. This chain links TRBV19 with TRBJ2-1, with TRBD2 matching over 12 bases. CDR1 and CDR2 from the germline V gene are LNHDA and SQIVND (reference sequence). CDR3 length: 16 residues. J was trimmed by 4 bases and V by 5 bases; bases with no gene match: 6. CDR3 loop: CASSPLAGGFYNEQFF. The CDR3 nucleotides read TGTGCCAGTAGTCCACTAGCGGGGGGATTTTACAATGAGCAGTTCTTC. Full variable domain (outside the CDR3, taken from reference TRBV19 and TRBJ2-1): DGGITQSPKYLFRKEGQNVTLSCEQNLNHDAMYWYRQDPGQGLRLIYYSQIVNDFQKGDIAEGYSVSREKKESFPLTVTSAQKNPTAFYLCASSPLAGGFYNEQFFGPGTRLTVL.

The chain employs TRBV30 and TRBJ2-5; tentative D call: TRBD1 (6 bases). Germline CDR1 is GTSNPN and CDR2 is SVGIG (reference sequence). The V and J ends lost 2 bases and 5 bases respectively, with 18 bases between them. The CDR3 runs to 15 residues. CDR3 bases: TGTGCCTGGAGTACCCTAGACAGGAAATACGAGACCCAGTACTTC. This encodes CAWSTLDRKYETQYF.

This sequence joins TRBV5-6 and TRBJ2-7; 11 nucleotides align to TRBD2. Germline CDR1 and CDR2: SGHDT and YYEEEE. The CDR3 is made up of 16 amino acids. Trimming at V came to 4 bases and at J to 5 bases, leaving 11 bases not matched to a gene. The DNA for the CDR3 is TGTGCCAGCAGCGATTACCGACTAGCGGGGTTGGACGAGCAGTACTTC. Its protein is CASSDYRLAGLDEQYF.

This rearrangement joins TRBV3-1 (or the pseudogene TRBV3-2) to TRBJ2-2; TRBD1 might be the D (5 bases). With 8 bases removed from V and 1 base from J, the gap between germline ends came to 11 bases. The germline V gene has CDR1 LGHDT and CDR2 YNNKEL (reference sequence). CDR3 length equals 14 residues. CDR3 amino acids: CASLGQGNTGELFF. The CDR3 coding sequence is TGTGCCAGCTTGGGGCAGGGGAACACCGGGGAGCTGTTTTTT.

The chain recombines TRBV28 with TRBJ2-3; weak D call: TRBD2 (6 bases). The CDR3 is 14 amino acids. V lost 7 bases and J 2 bases, leaving 13 bases between the germline ends. Germline loops: CDR1 MDHEN, CDR2 SYDVKM. This CDR3 is CASTLGGNTDTQYF. DNA of the CDR3: TGTGCCAGCACCTTGGGGGGAAACACAGATACGCAGTATTTT.

Remarks on this clone: The same CDR3 arises from other DNA sequences in this sample as well. Here the CDR3 DNA reads TGTGCCAGCAGCCAAGAAGGCGGGGGGGCCGGCGAGACCCAGTACTTC. Encoded protein: CASSQEGGGAGETQYF. This chain joins TRBV4-2 and TRBJ2-5, with 9 bases that match TRBD2. CDR1 is LGHNA and CDR2 is YNFKEQ in the germline V gene. V lost 0 bases to trimming and J lost 5 bases; unmatched junction nucleotides: 7. There are 16 residues in the CDR3.

The DNA for the CDR3 is TGTGCCAGCAGGGCAACTAGCGGGGGAGTGCACGAGCAGTACTTC. Translation: CASRATSGGVHEQYF. This chain connects TRBV2 to TRBJ2-7; 11 nucleotides line up with TRBD2. V trimming: 6 bases; J trimming: 5 bases; junction bases outside the gene matches: 9. Germline V gene sequence: CDR1 SNHLY, CDR2 FYNNEI. CDR3 length: 15 residues.

The chain uses TRBV28 and TRBJ1-6, with 8 positions matching TRBD1. After removal of 6 bases from V and 3 bases from J, the junction contained 10 bases not matched to a gene. From germline, CDR1 is MDHEN and CDR2 SYDVKM. The length of the CDR3 is 17 residues. CDR3 DNA: TGTGCCAGCAGGGATCGACAGGGGAAAGTCTATAATTCACCCCTCCACTTT. It yields the protein CASRDRQGKVYNSPLHF. Supplemented by reference TRBV28 and TRBJ1-6, the full variable domain reads DVKVTQSSRYLVKRTGEKVFLECVQDMDHENMFWYRQDPGLGLRLIYFSYDVKMKEKGDIPEGYSVSREKKERFSLILESASTNQTSMYLCASRDRQGKVYNSPLHFGNGTRLTVT.

The CDR3 reads CAIRGGEEEQYF. The CDR3 DNA reads as TGTGCCATCAGAGGCGGGGAGGAGGAGCAGTACTTC. The rearrangement uses TRBV10-3 and TRBJ2-7; D may be TRBD2 (6 bases). V was shortened by 6 bases and J by 7 bases, with 13 bases between the two germline ends. Germline V CDR1 and CDR2: ENHRY, SYGVKD. The CDR3 covers 12 residues.

The V call is TRBV18, the J call TRBJ2-2; 8 bases are a match to TRBD2. This CDR3 contains 16 residues. Trimming at V came to 1 base and at J to 5 bases, leaving 6 bases not matched to a gene. The germline CDR1 and CDR2 sequences are KGHSH and LQKENI. For the CDR3, the DNA is TGTGCCAGCTCACCACTTATTAGCGGGAATACCGGGGAGCTGTTTTTT. Translation gives CASSPLISGNTGELFF. Supplemented by reference TRBV18 and TRBJ2-2, the full variable domain reads NAGVMQNPRHLVRRRGQEARLRCSPMKGHSHVYWYRQLPEEGLKFMVYLQKENIIDESGMPKERFSAEFPKEGPSILRIQQVVRGDSAAYFCASSPLISGNTGELFFGEGSRLTVL.

This clone has a handful of counts. This chain uses TRBV30 with TRBJ2-7, with 10 positions matching TRBD1. V was pared by 5 bases and J by 1 base, with 5 bases of the junction left unmatched. Germline CDR1 GTSNPN, CDR2 SVGIG (reference sequence). CDR3 length: 14 residues. The CDR3, as DNA: TGTGCCTGGGCTGGGGACAGGGGTTCCTACGAGCAGTACTTC. This translates into CAWAGDRGSYEQYF. The variable domain in full, with the rest retrieved from reference TRBV30 and TRBJ2-7, is SQTIHQWPATLVQPVGSPLSLECTVEGTSNPNLYWYRQAAGRGLQLLFYSVGIGQISSEVPQNLSASRPQDRQFILSSKKLLLSDSGFYLCAWAGDRGSYEQYFGPGTRLTVT.

The chain employs TRBV6-1 and TRBJ1-6; TRBD1 aligns across 8 bases. Germline lookup yields CDR1 MNHNS and CDR2 SASEGT. The trim removed 2 bases at V and 9 bases at J, leaving 0 bases unmatched. The CDR3 sequence is 13 residues long. In DNA, the CDR3 is TGTGCCAGCAGTGAAACAGGGGGTTCACCCCTCCACTTT. This encodes CASSETGGSPLHF.

This clone is a singleton in its sample. The chain uses TRBV7-2 and TRBJ2-1; no definite D call. The CDR3 has 14 residues. Germline loops: CDR1 SGHTA, CDR2 FQGNSA. Deletions cut 5 bases from V and 6 bases from J, with 14 bases between. Here the CDR3 DNA reads TGTGCCAGCAGCCAAGCCTTCCTTTCCAATGAGCAGTTCTTC. Protein sequence: CASSQAFLSNEQFF.

The chain has TRBV28 and TRBJ2-1; 8 bases agree with TRBD1. This CDR3 has 13 residues. Germline loops: CDR1 MDHEN, CDR2 SYDVKM. V gave up 6 bases and J gave up 4 bases; unmatched junction bases: 2. CDR3 sequence (DNA): TGTGCCAGCAGCCAGGGGGCTTACAATGAGCAGTTCTTC. It codes for CASSQGAYNEQFF.

V is TRBV5-3 and J is TRBJ1-5; D is unclear. TRBV5-3 is labeled an ORF, and its function is uncertain. V lost 4 bases, J lost 0 bases, and 8 bases lay in between. This CDR3 is 14 amino acids long. In DNA, the CDR3 is TGTGCCAGAAGCACAGACTATAGCAATCAGCCCCAGCATTTT. Translated: CARSTDYSNQPQHF.

This clone was found once. The chain couples TRBV2 to TRBJ2-5; D call uncertain. This CDR3 has 12 residues. The germline gives CDR1 SNHLY, CDR2 FYNNEI. Trimming took off 4 bases at V and 11 bases at J, with 14 bases between the two ends. This CDR3 reads CASSGQPTLQYF. The CDR3, as DNA: TGTGCCAGCAGTGGACAACCCACTCTTCAGTACTTC.

Here the CDR3 reads CASSIVGQGYDEQFF. The CDR3 nucleotides read TGTGCCAGTAGTATCGTAGGACAGGGGTACGATGAGCAGTTCTTC. The chain has TRBV19 and TRBJ2-1, with 9 bases that match TRBD1. J was trimmed by 8 bases and V by 3 bases; bases with no gene match: 8. The CDR3 extends over 15 amino acids. Germline loops: CDR1 LNHDA, CDR2 SQIVND (reference sequence).

Turning to this clone: Additional DNA sequences in this sample encode the identical CDR3. V usage is TRBV5-8 and J usage is TRBJ1-3, with TRBD1 matching 8 bases. Germline loops: CDR1 SGHTS, CDR2 YDEGEE. Trimming removed 2 bases from V and 4 bases from J; junction bases left unmatched: 2. The length of the CDR3 is 14 residues. DNA for the CDR3: TGTGCCAGCAGCTTAGGACAGGGCGGAAACACCATATATTTT. Translating it yields CASSLGQGGNTIYF.

The chain combines TRBV29-1 with TRBJ1-2; weak D call: TRBD1 (6 bases). V was shortened by 5 bases and J by 4 bases, with 14 bases between the two germline ends. Germline-derived CDR1 and CDR2 are SQVTM and ANQGSEA. The CDR3 runs 13 residues. CDR3 in DNA: TGCAGCGTTCGGACAGATGAAGGCTATGGCTACACCTTC. It codes for CSVRTDEGYGYTF.

The genes are TRBV24-1 and TRBJ1-1; 7 bases match TRBD1. The V segment lost 6 bases and the J segment 2 bases; nucleotides outside the gene matches: 5. Per the germline V gene, CDR1 is KGHDR and CDR2 is SFDVKD. This CDR3 has 14 residues. CDR3 sequence reads: CATSRTGPNTEAFF. The DNA of the CDR3 is TGTGCCACCAGTAGGACAGGCCCTAACACTGAAGCTTTCTTT.

This sequence joins TRBV29-1 and TRBJ2-1, with 12 bases aligning to TRBD1. CDR3 size: 14 residues. J lost 6 bases, V lost 7 bases, and 7 bases had no gene match. CDR1 SQVTM and CDR2 ANQGSEA come from the germline V gene. CDR3: CSGRGQGASNEQFF. For the CDR3, the DNA is TGCAGCGGTAGGGGACAGGGGGCGAGCAATGAGCAGTTCTTC.

The V and J genes are TRBV27 and TRBJ2-5; tentatively, D is TRBD2 (6 bases). Per germline, CDR1 MNHEY and CDR2 SMNVEV (reference sequence). Trimming took off 0 bases at V and 5 bases at J, with 19 bases between the two ends. This CDR3 contains 17 residues. The CDR3 here is CASSLSGTGSRGETQYF. CDR3 sequence (DNA): TGTGCCAGCAGTTTATCTGGTACCGGGAGTAGAGGGGAGACCCAGTACTTC.

The J gene is TRBJ2-5, the V gene TRBV7-9; 11 nucleotides align to TRBD2. Germline V gene sequence: CDR1 SEHNR, CDR2 FQNEAQ (reference sequence). This CDR3 is built from 15 residues. Trimming took 8 bases from V and 4 from J; bases not matched to a gene: 9. CDR3 bases: TGTGCCAGCGGGACTAGCGGATTATCGGGAGAGACCCAGTACTTC. It yields the protein CASGTSGLSGETQYF.

This clone was seen a single time. V gene TRBV10-3 combines with J gene TRBJ2-2; 7 bases align to TRBD1. The V and J ends lost 4 bases and 0 bases, in that order; junction bases with no gene match: 8. Germline V lookup: CDR1 ENHRY, CDR2 SYGVKD. The CDR3 loop spans 17 amino acids. The CDR3 is CAISANRGPANTGELFF. Written as DNA, the CDR3 is TGTGCCATCAGTGCAAACAGGGGCCCCGCGAACACCGGGGAGCTGTTTTTT.